The 9 T cell receptor beta chains presented below share a single source sample, sequenced in a study of T cells after posttransplantation cyclophosphamide. The assay was immunoSEQ multiplex PCR, and TCRdb's table has in-frame clones only and misses some. This sample has around 44,000 clones, each found more than once. Specimen: PBMCs. Every receptor here comes from a man in his forties or fifties in good health, CMV-negative, and a related stem cell transplant donor.

The sample holds many counts of this clone. The gene calls are TRBV7-2 and TRBJ1-3; D remains unclear. The V end was cut by 3 bases, the J end by 0 bases, with 12 bases between. The CDR3 length is 16 residues. The germline V gene has CDR1 SGHTA and CDR2 FQGNSA. CDR3 sequence: CASSFSSGSSGNTIYF. DNA for the CDR3: TGTGCCAGCAGCTTCAGCAGCGGAAGCTCTGGAAACACCATATATTTT.

This clone showed up many times. V and J are TRBV11-2 and TRBJ2-1, with 7 bases that match TRBD2. V lost 3 bases and J lost 4; bases outside the gene matches: 3. Germline values: CDR1 SGHAT, CDR2 FQNNGV. The CDR3 contains 14 residues. CDR3 region: CASSFASGYNEQFF. The CDR3 DNA sequence: TGTGCCAGCAGCTTTGCTAGCGGATACAATGAGCAGTTCTTC.

This clone was seen ten or more times. The chain joins TRBV29-1 to TRBJ1-5; tentatively, D is TRBD1 (6 bases). The V and J ends lost 6 bases and 0 bases respectively, with 24 bases between them. CDR3 length equals 18 residues. Germline values: CDR1 SQVTM, CDR2 ANQGSEA. CDR3 loop: CSVPHLGAPDYSNQPQHF. The CDR3 DNA reads as TGCAGCGTCCCCCATCTGGGGGCGCCGGATTATAGCAATCAGCCCCAGCATTTT.

This clone was seen ten or more times. This chain uses TRBV5-1 with TRBJ2-3; a weak D match, TRBD2 (6 bases). V was clipped by 0 bases and J by 2 bases, with 13 bases between them. Germline loops: CDR1 SGHRS, CDR2 YFSETQ. The CDR3 runs 16 residues. The CDR3 region has the DNA TGCGCCAGCAGCTTGGATGCTGGCGGGAACACAGATACGCAGTATTTT. This encodes CASSLDAGGNTDTQYF.

A remark on this clone: Given a much more abundant clone one base away, this may be a read error. J is TRBJ1-4 and V is TRBV7-9; the match to TRBD1 covers 9 bases. CDR1 SEHNR and CDR2 FQNEAQ come from the germline V gene (reference sequence). CDR3 length: 14 amino acids. V lost 4 bases and J lost 7; bases outside the gene matches: 4. CDR3 DNA: TGTGCCAGCAGCTCGGACAGGGGAGGTGAAAAACTGTTTTTT. This sequence encodes CASSSDRGGEKLFF. Based on the CDR3 plus reference TRBV7-9 and TRBJ1-4, the full variable domain is DTGVSQNPRHKITKRGQNVTFRCDPISEHNRLYWYRQTLGQGPEFLTYFQNEAQLEKSRLLSDRFSAERPKGSFSTLEIQRTEQGDSAMYLCASSSDRGGEKLFFGSGTQLSVL.

This clone was counted ten times or more. The chain links TRBV5-6 to TRBJ2-4; possibly TRBD2 for D (6 bases). This CDR3 comprises 14 residues. The germline gives CDR1 SGHDT, CDR2 YYEEEE. Trimming pared 7 bases from V and 6 bases from J, leaving 17 bases between. CDR3 sequence: CASGGGDPLNIQYF. The CDR3 DNA sequence: TGTGCCAGCGGGGGAGGAGATCCCCTAAACATTCAGTACTTC.

This clone was counted at least ten times. The chain has TRBV6-6 and TRBJ1-1, with a weak D call TRBD1 (6 bases). The CDR3 length is 14 residues. V dropped 6 bases and J dropped 7 bases, with 18 bases sitting between them. In germline, CDR1 is MNHNY, CDR2 SVGAGI (reference sequence). CDR3 coding DNA: TGTGCCAGCAGGCATCTACAGGGCCGGATTGAAGCTTTCTTT. Protein product: CASRHLQGRIEAFF.

At least ten counts were recorded for this clone. The chain couples TRBV29-1 to TRBJ2-3; 11 bases fit TRBD1. The CDR3 has 14 amino acids. Germline assignment: CDR1 SQVTM and CDR2 ANQGSEA. With V trimmed by 5 bases and J by 4 bases, 5 bases remained unmatched. The CDR3 DNA reads as TGCAGCGTTACAGGACAGGGGGCACCAGATACGCAGTATTTT. Protein: CSVTGQGAPDTQYF.

This clone was picked up many times. This chain uses TRBV7-3 with TRBJ2-1, with 7 bases that match TRBD1. Germline trimming cut 5 bases from V and 4 bases from J; bases unmatched to any gene: 11. Germline lookup yields CDR1 SGHTA and CDR2 FQGTGA. The CDR3 runs 16 residues. The CDR3 region is CASSPYRGIDYNEQFF. The CDR3 bases are TGTGCCAGCAGCCCCTACAGGGGTATTGATTACAATGAGCAGTTCTTC.